Reported below is one T cell receptor (beta chain). Its antigen remains unknown. This sample is part of a study of long-term antiretroviral therapy in people with HIV. The run of the v3.0 immunoSEQ assay was at survey level. Sequencing used immunoSEQ multiplex PCR; TCRdb keeps in-frame clones, though not all of them. The sample has some 40,000 clones, 94% seen once. Findings and limits, study-wide: Controls had broader CDR3 length ranges than HIV repertoires did. Although diversity increased after ART, it remained lower than in transplant donor controls.

The CDR3 length is 13 residues. Trimming pared 8 bases from V and 2 bases from J, leaving 13 bases between. Germline CDR1 and CDR2: MGHDK and SYGVNS. The TCR comes from a young man with HIV. The chain couples TRBV25-1 to TRBJ2-7; perhaps TRBD2 as D (5 bases). Sequenced material: unsorted PBMCs, taken approximately 9.1 years after starting antiretroviral therapy. The CDR3 bases are TGTGCCAGCCAAGCAGAGGGAGCCTACGAGCAGTACTTC. The encoded protein is CASQAEGAYEQYF.